This paragraph reports one TCR beta chain. Its matching antigen is unknown. This record comes from a study of radiation and T cells in renal cell carcinoma. Study results and limitations: Top tumor clonotypes rose in blood 2 weeks post-radiation, then contracted.

The time point here: blood 4 weeks post-SBRT, at nephrectomy. Treatment denoted: 15 Gy SBRT to primary tumor, nephrectomy 4 weeks later. Here immunoSEQ multiplex PCR was the method, and the copy in TCRdb shows in-frame clones only, minus some. The table lists 75,000 to 95,000 clones, 85% of them singletons. The CDR3 covers 16 residues. Trimming left V 4 bases short and J 4 bases short, with 20 bases between. Germline assignment: CDR1 LGHNA and CDR2 YNFKEQ. The sequencing here drew on blood, taken from a patient whose treatment included radiotherapy and nephrectomy. This chain uses TRBV4-2 with TRBJ2-7, with D possibly being TRBD1 or TRBD2 (7 bases each). The sequence derives from a man in his forties or fifties with renal cell carcinoma. CDR3 residues: CASSPPGEGAFYEQYF. Written as DNA, the CDR3 is TGTGCCAGCAGCCCGCCCGGGGAGGGGGCTTTTTACGAGCAGTACTTC.